These 10 T cell receptor beta chains came from one sample sequenced in a study of cytomegalovirus exposure and HLA in healthy donors. PCR primers comprised 60 Vbeta and 13 Jbeta primers. This table comes from immunoSEQ multiplex PCR, and its TCRdb copy is limited to in-frame clones, with some not included. The table lists approximately 180,000 clones, approximately 86% of them singletons, with more than 1.5% in the top ten. The sample comprised PBMCs. Source of these receptors: a woman under 30 in good health and CMV-seronegative.

The chain carries TRBV29-1 and TRBJ2-7, with a possible D match to TRBD1 (7 bases). Looked up from germline, CDR1 is SQVTM and CDR2 is ANQGSEA. Trimming cost V 3 bases and J 6 bases, with 18 bases left between them. This CDR3 is built from 14 residues. As DNA, the CDR3 is TGCAGCGTTGACTCAGGAGGGGGCGGAGCCGAGCAGTACTTC. As protein: CSVDSGGGGAEQYF.

CDR3 in amino acids: CASSSPPGEETQYF. Written as DNA, the CDR3 is TGTGCCAGCAGCTCCCCGCCAGGGGAGGAGACCCAGTACTTC. This chain uses TRBV7-9 with TRBJ2-5; perhaps TRBD1 as D (6 bases). The CDR3 contains 14 residues. V lost 4 bases and J 5 bases, leaving 14 bases between the germline ends. Germline assignment: CDR1 SEHNR and CDR2 FQNEAQ (reference sequence).

V and J are TRBV10-1 and TRBJ2-1; 8 positions match TRBD2. CDR3 size: 15 residues. Germline loops: CDR1 WNHNN, CDR2 SYGVQD (reference sequence). After removal of 3 bases from V and 4 bases from J, the junction contained 5 bases not matched to a gene. The CDR3 protein is CASSDPSGGYNEQFF. In nucleotides, the CDR3 is TGCGCCAGCAGTGACCCCTCGGGGGGGTACAATGAGCAGTTCTTC.

The chain employs TRBV10-1 and TRBJ2-7; tentatively, D is TRBD1 (6 bases). With 6 bases removed from V and 6 bases from J, the gap between germline ends came to 9 bases. Germline-derived CDR1 and CDR2 are WNHNN and SYGVQD (reference sequence). This CDR3 contains 11 residues. The CDR3 region has the DNA TGCGCCAGCAGAGGGACACGCGAGCAGTACTTC. Its translation: CASRGTREQYF.

The V gene is TRBV9, the J gene TRBJ2-5; 10 bases align to TRBD2. The V segment lost 0 bases and the J segment 7 bases; nucleotides outside the gene matches: 9. The CDR3 has 16 amino acids. Germline loops: CDR1 SGDLS, CDR2 YYNGEE. The CDR3 sequence: CASSVGSSGSGWTQYF. The DNA for the CDR3 is TGTGCCAGCAGCGTAGGATCTAGCGGGAGCGGATGGACCCAGTACTTC.

CDR3 DNA sequence: TGCGCCAGCAGGGGACTCAGCACAGATACGCAGTATTTT. Protein sequence: CASRGLSTDTQYF. This chain joins TRBV5-1 and TRBJ2-3; D perhaps matches TRBD2 (6 bases). Per germline, CDR1 SGHRS and CDR2 YFSETQ. V was pared by 5 bases and J by 0 bases, with 7 bases between. This CDR3 spans 13 amino acids.

The chain uses TRBV7-2 and TRBJ2-7; D perhaps matches TRBD1 (5 bases). This CDR3 has 15 amino acids. Trimming shortened V by 5 bases and J by 1 base, and 15 bases separated the two germline ends. The germline CDR1 and CDR2 sequences are SGHTA and FQGNSA. The CDR3 coding sequence is TGTGCCAGCAGCCATAACAGGATACCGTCCTACGAGCAGTACTTC. It specifies CASSHNRIPSYEQYF.

This chain joins TRBV15 and TRBJ2-7; 8 positions agree with TRBD1. The CDR3 is made up of 15 amino acids. With 5 bases clipped from V and 0 bases from J, the junction kept 6 bases outside the gene matches. Per germline, CDR1 LNHNV and CDR2 YYDKDF (reference sequence). The CDR3 nucleotides read TGTGCCACCAGCCTCGGACAGGGTAACTCCTACGAGCAGTACTTC. Translated, it gives CATSLGQGNSYEQYF.

V usage is TRBV9 and J usage is TRBJ2-1; 11 bases line up with TRBD2. This CDR3 is built from 16 residues. Germline V CDR1 and CDR2: SGDLS, YYNGEE. With 5 bases clipped from V and 4 bases from J, the junction kept 8 bases outside the gene matches. The CDR3 protein is CASREPGTSGYNEQFF. CDR3 nucleotide sequence: TGTGCCAGCAGGGAACCCGGGACTAGCGGTTACAATGAGCAGTTCTTC. The full variable domain, in which reference TRBV9 and TRBJ2-1 provide the parts outside the CDR3, is DSGVTQTPKHLITATGQRVTLRCSPRSGDLSVYWYQQSLDQGLQFLIQYYNGEERAKGNILERFSAQQFPDLHSELNLSSLELGDSALYFCASREPGTSGYNEQFFGPGTRLTVL.

The chain employs TRBV10-1 and TRBJ1-5; D is possibly TRBD1 (5 bases). Between the trimmed V and J ends, which lost 2 bases and 9 bases, there was a span of 5 bases. Germline V gene sequence: CDR1 WNHNN, CDR2 SYGVQD (reference sequence). The CDR3 has 11 amino acids. The CDR3 spells CASSETGPQHF. CDR3 DNA sequence: TGCGCCAGCAGTGAGACAGGGCCCCAGCATTTT.